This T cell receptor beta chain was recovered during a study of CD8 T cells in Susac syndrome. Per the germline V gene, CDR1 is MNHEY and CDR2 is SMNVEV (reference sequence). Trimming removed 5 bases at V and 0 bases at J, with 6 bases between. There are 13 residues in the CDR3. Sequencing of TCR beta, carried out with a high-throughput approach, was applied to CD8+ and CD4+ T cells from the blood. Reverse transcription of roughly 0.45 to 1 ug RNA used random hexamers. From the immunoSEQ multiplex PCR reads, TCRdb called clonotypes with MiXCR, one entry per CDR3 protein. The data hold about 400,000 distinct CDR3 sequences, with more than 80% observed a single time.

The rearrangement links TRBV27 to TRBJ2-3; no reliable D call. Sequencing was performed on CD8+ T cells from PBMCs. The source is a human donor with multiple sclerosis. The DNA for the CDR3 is TGTGCCAGCAGTATGCTGAGCACAGATACGCAGTATTTT. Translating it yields CASSMLSTDTQYF.